These T cell receptor beta chains were read from a single sample in a study of blood T cell repertoires in COVID-19. The method was immunoSEQ multiplex PCR; TCRdb's version includes in-frame clones alone and lacks a portion of them. The sample carries 250,000 to 300,000 clones, over 75% recorded once. Sequences were obtained from peripheral blood. Receptors originate from a woman in her seventies with acute or convalescent COVID-19. Both conserved end residues are part of each CDR3. The D gene is left open where the match is weak. Clone size is given for some rows only: seen once, a few or many times, or a class if the clone is expanded.

>TRBJ1-5|NA|TRBV6-4|NA
TGTGCCAGCACGGGGAAAAGCAATCAGCCCCAGCATTTT
CASTGKSNQPQHF
>TRBJ2-1|NA|TRBV5-1|NA
TGCGCCAGCAGCTTTCCTAACAATGAGCAGTTCTTC
CASSFPNNEQFF
>TRBJ1-1|once|TRBV20-1|NA
TGCAGTGCTAGTACGGGGAACACTGAAGCTTTCTTT
CSASTGNTEAFF
>TRBJ2-5|NA|TRBV10-3|NA
TGTGCCATCGAGTCCGGCTTGGGGCCCCAAGAGACCCAGTACTTC
CAIESGLGPQETQYF
>TRBJ1-1|NA|TRBV7-5|NA
TGTGTCAGAAGCTCAGGGGTTATGAACACTGAAGCTTTCTTT
CVRSSGVMNTEAFF
>TRBJ2-7|NA|TRBV7-9|NA
TGTGCCAGCAGCCCACAGGGTTCTACCGGGTACGAGCAGTACTTC
CASSPQGSTGYEQYF
>TRBJ1-1|NA|TRBV6-5|NA
TGTGCCAGCAATCGGGTTAGGACTGAAGCTTTCTTT
CASNRVRTEAFF
>TRBJ2-1|NA|TRBV4-2|TRBD2
TGTGCCAGCAGCCTAGCTAGCGGGGGGGCCAGGGAGCAGTTCTTC
CASSLASGGAREQFF
>TRBJ2-7|NA|TRBV6-2/TRBV6-3|NA
TGTGCCAGCAGTTACGGAGCGGTGTCCTACGAGCAGTACTTC
CASSYGAVSYEQYF
>TRBJ2-1|NA|TRBV24-1|NA
TGTGCCACCAGTGATCCGACAGTTCGTTCCCAAGAGCAGTTCTTC
CATSDPTVRSQEQFF